In this sample, the clone carrying this T cell receptor beta chain turned up many times. The antigen is unknown. V was shortened by 0 bases and J by 5 bases, with 11 bases between the two germline ends. The germline CDR1 and CDR2 sequences are MDHEN and SYDVKM. The CDR3 totals 15 residues. Cells stained for CD3, CD4, CD8, CD45RA and CD27 were sorted into four subsets. The beta constant-region primer was an equimolar mix of two oligonucleotides covering TRBC1 and TRBC2. The ligated cDNA underwent four PCR rounds using SP2 and nested alpha and beta constant-region primers. The cDNA 3' end received a ligated single-stranded oligonucleotide carrying the SP2 primer and a 12-nucleotide UMI. TCRdb passed the UMI-ligation and nested PCR reads through MiXCR, listing each CDR3 protein once. The table lists 130,000 or so distinct CDR3 sequences, 35% to 45% of them singletons, with roughly 0.9% in the top ten.

The entry originates in a study of naive and memory T cell subsets. Study observations and caveats: Activation and differentiation may alter RNA-based TCR counts.

The source is a human donor in good health. The rearrangement uses TRBV28 and TRBJ2-1; TRBD1 is a possible D gene (6 bases). Specimen: central memory CD4+ T cells from blood. The CDR3: CASSLWAGAHNEQFF. In DNA form, the CDR3 reads TGTGCCAGCAGTTTATGGGCAGGGGCCCACAATGAGCAGTTCTTC.